These 15 T cell receptor beta chains came from one sample sequenced in a study of T cell clonotyping in hematopoietic cell transplantation. Noted time point: recipient sample about 28 days before transplant, after cytoreduction. Measured with immunoSEQ multiplex PCR; TCRdb has only the in-frame clones, and not every one. Here the sample spans around 24,000 clones, 70% to 85% being singletons. The sequencing here drew on peripheral blood mononuclear cells, taken before stem cell transplant. The receptor source for this set is a woman in her sixties or seventies with acute myeloid leukemia. Some clones in this sample may be carry-over from other donors' samples.

The genes are TRBV5-1 and TRBJ1-4, with D possibly TRBD1 on 5 matching bases. Germline CDR1 is SGHRS and CDR2 is YFSETQ. The CDR3 covers 15 residues. Trimming removed 0 bases from V and 7 bases from J, with 13 bases in between. The CDR3 sequence: CASSLGGLGSEKLFF. As DNA, the CDR3 is TGCGCCAGCAGCTTGGGGGGACTCGGAAGTGAAAAACTGTTTTTT.

The chain recombines TRBV5-6 with TRBJ2-5; weak D call: TRBD1 (6 bases). The CDR3 is 13 residues long. Trimming pared 10 bases from V and 0 bases from J, leaving 13 bases between. Germline V gene data show CDR1 as SGHDT and CDR2 as YYEEEE. The CDR3 nucleotides read TGTGCCGCCTCCGGGACACACCAAGAGACCCAGTACTTC. Its translation: CAASGTHQETQYF.

This chain joins TRBV7-8 and TRBJ1-4, with TRBD1 matching over 8 bases. Germline V gives CDR1 SGHVS, CDR2 FQNEAQ. V was pared by 1 base and J by 8 bases, with 6 bases of the junction left unmatched. The CDR3 is 15 amino acids. The CDR3 is CASSLGGTGGEKLFF. The CDR3 coding sequence is TGTGCCAGCAGCTTAGGTGGGACAGGCGGCGAAAAACTGTTTTTT.

The CDR3, as DNA: TGCAGCGTTGAAGAGGAAGGGACTAGCGTTAATGAGCAGTTCTTC. This sequence encodes CSVEEEGTSVNEQFF. The V call is TRBV29-1, the J call TRBJ2-1, with 10 nucleotides matching TRBD2. The length of the CDR3 is 15 residues. The V segment lost 0 bases and the J segment 7 bases; nucleotides outside the gene matches: 6. Germline-derived CDR1 and CDR2 are SQVTM and ANQGSEA.

In its sample, this clone was seen a few times. The chain has TRBV7-2 and TRBJ1-2, with no clear D. Germline V CDR1 and CDR2: SGHTA, FQGNSA. With 5 bases removed from V and 8 bases from J, the gap between germline ends came to 15 bases. The length of the CDR3 is 13 residues. CDR3 amino acids: CASSVRQAVGYTF. For the CDR3, the DNA is TGTGCCAGCAGCGTAAGACAAGCCGTGGGCTACACCTTC.

The chain couples TRBV11-2 to TRBJ2-5; D is tentatively TRBD1 or TRBD2 (5 bases each). V lost 4 bases and J 4 bases, leaving 10 bases between the germline ends. The germline gives CDR1 SGHAT, CDR2 FQNNGV. This CDR3 comprises 13 residues. The DNA of the CDR3 is TGTGCCAGCAGCTCCCCGGGACCAGAGACCCAGTACTTC. This sequence encodes CASSSPGPETQYF.

This clone was counted between two and nine times. The rearrangement links TRBV11-3 to TRBJ2-1; 7 bases agree with TRBD2. This CDR3 contains 19 residues. The germline gives CDR1 SGHNT, CDR2 YENEEA. V dropped 5 bases and J dropped 8; count of bases not matched to a gene: 24. CDR3 bases: TGTGCCAGCAGCCCTAGCATTCTCTACGGGAGGCCGGTATCGCATGAGCAGTTCTTC. Its protein is CASSPSILYGRPVSHEQFF.

J is TRBJ1-3 and V is TRBV4-1, with TRBD1 identical over 12 bases. Germline lookup yields CDR1 MGHRA and CDR2 YSYEKL. This CDR3 contains 15 residues. Trimming cost V 4 bases and J 4 bases; bases outside gene matches: 2. CDR3 amino acids: CASSPGQGAGNTIYF. In nucleotides, the CDR3 is TGCGCCAGCAGCCCGGGACAGGGGGCAGGAAACACCATATATTTT.

The chain links TRBV10-3 to TRBJ2-3; tentatively, D is TRBD2 (5 bases). Germline CDR1 ENHRY, CDR2 SYGVKD. Trimming left V 4 bases short and J 4 bases short, with 12 bases between. The CDR3 loop spans 14 amino acids. CDR3 sequence (DNA): TGTGCCATCAGTGTGTGGGAGTCCGCAGATACGCAGTATTTT. Its translation: CAISVWESADTQYF.

This clone appeared once. J is TRBJ1-5 and V is TRBV7-2; D perhaps matches TRBD1 (5 bases). Trimming stripped 1 base from V and 0 bases from J, with 13 bases between. The CDR3 sequence is 17 residues long. Germline CDR1 and CDR2: SGHTA and FQGNSA. The CDR3 protein is CASSLVGDDTSNQPQHF. The CDR3, as DNA: TGTGCCAGCAGCTTAGTGGGGGACGATACTAGCAATCAGCCCCAGCATTTT.

This clone was seen a few times. This chain connects TRBV2 to TRBJ1-2; D might be TRBD1 (6 bases). Germline loops: CDR1 SNHLY, CDR2 FYNNEI. CDR3 length: 14 residues. V was cut by 4 bases and J by 4 bases, with 13 bases left in between. The CDR3 is CASSADRYLYGYTF. As DNA, the CDR3 is TGTGCCAGCAGTGCCGACAGGTACCTCTATGGCTACACCTTC.

This chain links TRBV29-1 with TRBJ2-1; possible D gene TRBD2, 6 bases. Between the trimmed V and J ends, which lost 7 bases and 7 bases, there was a span of 23 bases. CDR1 and CDR2 (germline): SQVTM, ANQGSEA. This CDR3 region has 15 residues. The CDR3 DNA is TGCAGCGCCTCAACTCTGGGACTTCCTACGAATGAGCAGTTCTTC. Translating it yields CSASTLGLPTNEQFF.

V gene TRBV7-8 combines with J gene TRBJ1-1; D is possibly TRBD1 (6 bases). V was trimmed by 4 bases and J by 4 bases, leaving 13 bases between them. This CDR3 region has 14 residues. Germline-derived CDR1 and CDR2 are SGHVS and FQNEAQ. CDR3 sequence reads: CASSYLVGATEAFF. CDR3 nucleotide sequence: TGTGCCAGCAGCTACCTGGTGGGGGCCACTGAAGCTTTCTTT.

The rearrangement uses TRBV29-1 and TRBJ2-1, with 8 nucleotides matching TRBD1. Germline V gene lookup returns CDR1 SQVTM and CDR2 ANQGSEA. CDR3 length equals 13 residues. Trimming cost V 7 bases and J 4 bases; bases outside gene matches: 6. The CDR3 protein is CSGGTGIYNEQFF. CDR3 sequence (DNA): TGCAGCGGGGGGACAGGCATTTACAATGAGCAGTTCTTC.

This clone appeared a single time. V and J are TRBV18 and TRBJ2-7, with 9 positions matching TRBD1. CDR1 and CDR2 (germline): KGHSH, LQKENI. The length of the CDR3 is 13 residues. V lost 4 bases, J lost 5 bases, and 3 bases stayed unmatched. The CDR3 coding sequence is TGTGCCAGCTCACGGGACAGGGAAGACGAGCAGTACTTC. Its translation: CASSRDREDEQYF.